The 11 T cell receptor beta chains in this list originate from one sample, sequenced in a study of T cell repertoires in cytomegalovirus infection. What these receptors recognize is not known. In TCRdb, the reads were re-called with MiXCR into one record per CDR3 protein. The sample lists approximately 310,000 distinct CDR3 sequences, around 25% occurring once. The sequences come from cultured PBMCs, collected from culture after CMV antigen stimulation. Every receptor here comes from a human donor in good health (CMV status not recorded). Some clones in this sample may be carry-over from other donors' samples.

There are a few counts of this clonotype. V usage is TRBV25-1 and J usage is TRBJ1-2; tentatively, D is TRBD1 (5 bases). The V gene's germline CDR1 is MGHDK and CDR2 SYGVNS. The V gene lost 1 base and the J gene lost 7 bases, with 10 bases spanning the gap. The CDR3 is 13 residues long. In DNA, the CDR3 is TGTGCCAGCAGTGAATTAGGGGCCGGTGGCTACACCTTC. Translating gives CASSELGAGGYTF.

The chain uses TRBV12-3 or TRBV12-4 and TRBJ2-5; the D gene is possibly TRBD2 (5 bases). This CDR3 spans 15 amino acids. V lost 3 bases, J lost 6 bases, and 17 bases lay in between. The CDR3 here is CASSFGDYDLKTQYF. CDR3 sequence (DNA): TGTGCCAGCAGTTTTGGAGACTACGATCTAAAGACCCAGTACTTC.

Only a few counts were recorded for this clonotype. V is TRBV12-3 or TRBV12-4 and J is TRBJ1-1, with D possibly TRBD1 on 5 matching bases. The CDR3 extends over 14 amino acids. Trimming cost V 1 base and J 2 bases, with 8 bases left between them. CDR3 protein: CASSLGTFNTEAFF. The CDR3 bases are TGTGCCAGCAGTTTAGGGACATTTAACACTGAAGCTTTCTTT.

V is TRBV7-2 and J is TRBJ2-3, with unresolved D. CDR3 length: 11 residues. The germline V gene encodes CDR1 SGHTA and CDR2 FQGNSA. V lost 6 bases and J lost 6, with 7 bases in between. Here the CDR3 DNA reads TGTGCCAGCAGTCGTGAGGATACGCAGTATTTT. It codes for CASSREDTQYF.

This clonotype was detected only a few times. The rearrangement links TRBV28 to TRBJ2-3, with a possible D match to TRBD1 (6 bases). Germline CDR1 and CDR2: MDHEN and SYDVKM. The CDR3 consists of 16 residues. The germline V and J ends were trimmed by 2 bases and 1 base, with 13 bases remaining between them. Written as DNA, the CDR3 is TGTGCCAGCAGTTTAACTTTGCCAGGGGGCACAGATACGCAGTATTTT. Amino acids: CASSLTLPGGTDTQYF.

This clonotype was detected a few times. The chain has TRBV7-6 and TRBJ1-4; maybe TRBD1 (5 bases). Germline values: CDR1 SGHVS, CDR2 FNYEAQ. The CDR3 spans 15 residues. V lost 5 bases, J lost 0 bases, and 10 bases lay in between. The CDR3 sequence: CASSPPGATNEKLFF. Here the CDR3 DNA reads TGTGCCAGCAGCCCCCCGGGGGCAACTAATGAAAAACTGTTTTTT. Variable domain in full (rest from reference TRBV7-6 and TRBJ1-4): GAGVSQSPRYKVTKRGQDVALRCDPISGHVSLYWYRQALGQGPEFLTYFNYEAQQDKSGLPNDRFSAERPEGSISTLTIQRTEQRDSAMYRCASSPPGATNEKLFFGSGTQLSVL.

The chain is built from TRBV12-3 or TRBV12-4 and TRBJ2-3; D is unclear. The CDR3 spans 12 residues. The V end was cut by 5 bases, the J end by 6 bases, with 9 bases between. The CDR3 bases are TGTGCCAGCAGTCCGCGGCGGGATACGCAGTATTTT. It is translated as CASSPRRDTQYF.

This clonotype was detected only a few times. This chain links TRBV12-3 or TRBV12-4 with TRBJ2-5; the D gene is possibly TRBD1 (7 bases). This CDR3 contains 13 residues. The ends were cut back, 7 bases at V and 9 bases at J, with 18 bases in the middle. In nucleotides, the CDR3 is TGTGCCAGCACAAACAGGGGTGGCGGGGCCCAGTACTTC. As protein: CASTNRGGGAQYF.

This clonotype was observed a handful of times. V and J are TRBV20-1 and TRBJ2-7; 13 nucleotides match TRBD2. There are 17 residues in the CDR3. Germline CDR1 and CDR2: DFQATT and SNEGSKA (reference sequence). J was trimmed by 2 bases and V by 5 bases; bases with no gene match: 12. CDR3 sequence reads: CSARLVGTSGNPYEQYF. The CDR3 DNA sequence: TGCAGTGCTCGCCTCGTAGGGACTAGCGGGAACCCCTACGAGCAGTACTTC.

The CDR3 DNA reads TGTGCCAGCAGCTCGTACATTAGCGGGAAATTGGACACCGGGGAGCTGTTTTTT. This translates into CASSSYISGKLDTGELFF. The gene calls are TRBV7-3 and TRBJ2-2; 8 bases match TRBD2. After removal of 4 bases from V and 3 bases from J, the junction contained 13 bases not matched to a gene. Germline CDR1 is SGHTA and CDR2 is FQGTGA. The CDR3 is made up of 18 amino acids.

J is TRBJ1-1 and V is TRBV7-2; 7 nucleotides match TRBD1. Germline-derived CDR1 and CDR2 are SGHTA and FQGNSA. Trimming took 5 bases from V and 1 from J; bases not matched to a gene: 7. The CDR3 is 15 residues long. CDR3 in amino acids: CASSPQGTANTEAFF. DNA of the CDR3: TGTGCCAGCAGCCCCCAGGGGACAGCGAACACTGAAGCTTTCTTT. Full variable domain (missing parts from reference TRBV7-2 and TRBJ1-1): GAGVSQSPSNKVTEKGKDVELRCDPISGHTALYWYRQSLGQGLEFLIYFQGNSAPDKSGLPSDRFSAERTGGSVSTLTIQRTQQEDSAVYLCASSPQGTANTEAFFGQGTRLTVV.